The source of this T cell receptor (beta chain) is a study of T-cell reconstitution after alpha-beta-depleted transplantation in children. V lost 4 bases, J lost 4 bases, and 12 bases stayed unmatched. The CDR3 covers 16 residues. Per the germline V gene, CDR1 is MNHEY and CDR2 is SMNVEV (reference sequence). TCRbeta library preparation incorporated unique molecular identifiers. TCRdb itself ran the PCR reads through MiXCR, one entry per CDR3 protein. The sample shows over 300,000 distinct CDR3 sequences, about a tenth of them seen only once. The clonotype comes from a human donor who donated a stem cell graft to a child with acute lymphoblastic leukemia. Source: PBMCs from the stem cell graft donor, taken from the stem cell graft. The V and J genes are TRBV27 and TRBJ1-2, with 7 bases identical to TRBD1. The CDR3 DNA reads TGTGCCAGCAGTTCATGGACAGGTACCCAATCCTATGGCTACACCTTC. It is translated as CASSSWTGTQSYGYTF.